This T cell receptor (beta chain) was identified during a study of OX40 agonist ivuxolimab in advanced cancers. Study as a whole: Two cutaneous melanoma patients and one hepatocellular carcinoma patient, three in all, had partial responses.

The germline V gene has CDR1 SGHRS and CDR2 YFSETQ. This CDR3 is built from 16 residues. V was cut by 0 bases and J by 1 base, with 13 bases left in between. Libraries were prepared by immunoSEQ multiplex PCR; TCRdb keeps only in-frame clonotypes and omits some of them. In the table there are more than 50,000 clones, around 79% of which are singletons. The rearrangement joins TRBV5-1 to TRBJ1-2; possibly TRBD1 for D (6 bases). The origin of this receptor is an adult with an advanced solid tumor such as melanoma, head and neck, liver or kidney cancer. Material: CD4+ or CD8+ T cells sorted from blood, obtained in a trial of the OX40 agonist ivuxolimab. CDR3 coding DNA: TGCGCCAGCAGCTTGGACCTCAGGGGACATAACTATGGCTACACCTTC. It translates to CASSLDLRGHNYGYTF.